What follows describes a single TCR beta chain. It has no known antigen specificity. No much larger clonotype is one base removed from it; base qualities were not supplied. This sample was taken from a study of T cells in tumors after PD-1 blockade (dated 2019 in TCRdb). Background on the whole study: Exclusion criteria were prior checkpoint blockade, use of systemic immunosuppressants, or recent radiotherapy or other anti-cancer therapy within 4 weeks. A subset of patients also received ongoing daily vismodegib 150 mg during anti-PD-1 treatment. Treatment consisted of either cemiplimab 350 mg every 2 weeks or pembrolizumab 200 mg every 3 weeks. To compare clonotypes in blood and tumor, bulk TCR sequencing was done on roughly ten peripheral blood samples taken from several patients. On average, peripheral blood samples had more than 90,000 TCR templates (range roughly 21,000-290,000) and some 40,000 unique clonotypes. RECIST version 1.1 was used to evaluate clinical response. The study performed paired single-cell RNA and TCR sequencing on site-matched tumors from BCC or SCC patients before and after anti-PD-1 therapy. General findings and caveats noted by the study authors: The source of novel T cell clones was not identified, and lymphoid organs or rare unexpanded clones within the tumor or the tumor periphery could be included among the possible sources. Roughly two fifths of tumor TCR clonotypes were detected in blood, and some novel exhausted tumor clones were observed in pre-treatment blood, which was taken as suggesting peripheral recruitment.

Deep TCRbeta sequencing was performed with the immunoSEQ platform. The original pipeline was this. Only productive rearrangements were exported from the immunoSEQ Analyzer for downstream analysis. T cell phenotypes were assigned to bulk TCRbeta clonotypes by matching to single-cell RNA+TCR-seq clones sharing the same TCRbeta sequence. Clone enrichment in tumor was computed as tumor frequency divided by PBMC frequency from bulk TCR sequencing. GLIPH was used to group TCRs into specificity groups, clusters of distinct TCRs likely recognizing common antigens via shared CDR3 motifs. Entries here come from immuneACCESS through TCRdb and include only in-frame sequences with V and J called. Some clones fail to appear in such tables; in the studies checked, an unresolved V gene covers under half of the shortfall, and the cause of the remainder is unknown. V and J calls plus clone size are reproduced from that table; the DNA served to infer D and trimming. This sample lists approximately 63,000 clones; roughly 70% were detected once. The top ten hold 4.7% of the sample.

From the cysteine up to the phenylalanine, the CDR3 has a length of 16 residues. The only DNA kept is the CDR3, 48 bases in frame from the first base. The germline V gene (reference sequence) supplies CDR1 GTSNPN and CDR2 SVGIG. V is cut back by 0 bases and J by 6 bases, with 11 bases in the junction unmatched. Taken with the paper, the label for time point translates to: after anti-PD-1 therapy. For bulk TCRbeta sequencing, genomic DNA was extracted from tumor biopsies or peripheral blood, and input amounts ranged from roughly 550 ng to 6,500 ng. Every patient had histologically proven advanced or metastatic basal or squamous cell carcinoma and was a poor candidate for surgical resection. Of the 11 patients in the basal cell carcinoma cohort, about 8 underwent bulk tumor TCR sequencing.

This sequence uses TRBV30 and TRBJ1-2; TRBD1 lines up with 9 middle nucleotides. Material: PBMCs, obtained after anti-PD-1 treatment. The clonotype comes from a human donor with basal cell carcinoma. The nucleotide sequence reads TGTGCCTGGAGTGTTTTGGGAACCGGGACAGGGAATGGCTACACCTTC. Its coded protein is CAWSVLGTGTGNGYTF. The variable domain in full, with residues beyond the CDR3 obtained from the reference TRBV30 and TRBJ1-2 genes, is SQTIHQWPATLVQPVGSPLSLECTVEGTSNPNLYWYRQAAGRGLQLLFYSVGIGQISSEVPQNLSASRPQDRQFILSSKKLLLSDSGFYLCAWSVLGTGTGNGYTFGSGTRLTVV.